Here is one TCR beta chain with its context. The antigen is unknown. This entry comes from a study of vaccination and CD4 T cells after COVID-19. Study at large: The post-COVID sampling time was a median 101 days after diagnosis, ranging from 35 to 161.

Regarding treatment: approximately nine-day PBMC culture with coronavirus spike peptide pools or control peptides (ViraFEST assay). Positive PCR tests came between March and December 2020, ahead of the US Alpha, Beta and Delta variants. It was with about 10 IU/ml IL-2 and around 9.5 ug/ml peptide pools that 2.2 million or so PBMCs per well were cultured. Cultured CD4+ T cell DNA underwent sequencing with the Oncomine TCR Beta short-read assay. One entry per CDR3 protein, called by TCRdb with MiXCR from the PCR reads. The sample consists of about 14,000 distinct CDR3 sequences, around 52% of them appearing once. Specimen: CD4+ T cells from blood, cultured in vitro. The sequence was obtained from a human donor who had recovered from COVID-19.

CDR3 loop: CASNGVGAGELFF. The DNA of the CDR3 is TGTGCCAGCAATGGCGTGGGGGCCGGGGAGCTGTTTTTT. The rearrangement uses TRBV2 and TRBJ2-2; TRBD1 or TRBD2 may be the D gene (5 bases each). Germline CDR1 reads SNHLY; CDR2 reads FYNNEI. The CDR3 is 13 residues long. V lost 7 bases to trimming and J lost 6 bases, with 12 bases between them.